The rows below give T cell receptor beta chains drawn from one sample of a study of T-cell memory formation after mild COVID-19. TCRdb passed the 5' RACE reads through MiXCR, listing each CDR3 protein once. The data contain 150,000 to 200,000 distinct CDR3 sequences, roughly 12% of them seen just once; the ten biggest clones take up 3.5% to 4%. The sample comprised PBMCs or a T cell subset sorted from them (not recorded which). These receptors were taken from a man between 18 and 29 years old who had mild COVID-19 (a few samples of this study predate the infection). Cell type and time point are not known. The conserved cysteine and the conserved F or W are not part of the CDR3 here.

V gene | CDR3 length | CDR3 protein
TRBV29-1 | 13 | SVWGRARTNTEAF
TRBV20-1 | 11 | SARDGNADTQY
TRBV10-3 | 12 | AIRDREANYGYT
TRBV3-1 | 16 | ASSQGDLAGAYTGELF
TRBV5-1 | 12 | ASSFDATNEKLF
TRBV9 | 13 | ASSVTPWLTDTQY
TRBV2 | 10 | ASRQGGQPQH
TRBV12-3/TRBV12-4 | 10 | ASRRTGHGYT
TRBV11-2 | 13 | ASSLDRHSTYEQY
TRBV2 | 13 | ASSVMAGWNTEAF
TRBV12-3/TRBV12-4 | 12 | ASSQDRGKGGYT
TRBV7-2 | 13 | ASSPVRGYQETQY
TRBV7-2 | 14 | ASSLAIRAGANVLT
TRBV30 | 11 | AWSPVRRTEAF
TRBV7-2 | 14 | ASSLAVAGAQETQY
TRBV5-8 | 15 | ASRQGDLNRLAYEQY
TRBV24-1 | 9 | AHENQNIQY
TRBV6-5 | 15 | ASSAFPGGATKNIQY
TRBV7-9 | 11 | ASRNRDRDEQF
TRBV3-1 | 10 | ASRSEAGELF
TRBV15 | 15 | ATSREFGGHSADTQY
TRBV7-9 | 10 | ASSPTGSPLH
TRBV5-1 | 9 | ASTRGSEQY
TRBV6-4 | 12 | ASRTGGGFGGYT
TRBV7-9 | 14 | ATREGTVGIYNEQF
TRBV30 | 12 | AWSGVGMNTEAF
TRBV7-3 | 11 | ASSSRQADTQY
TRBV5-1 | 14 | ASSLGLAGAEDTQY
TRBV20-1 | 10 | SAMGLGDEQY
TRBV6-5 | 13 | ASSYGDRDNSPLH
TRBV27 | 11 | ASRDDVNTEAF
TRBV4-3 | 13 | ASSQERELYYGYT
TRBV6-2/TRBV6-3 | 10 | ASRGGGGAEF
TRBV12-3/TRBV12-4 | 11 | ASSHRQGNTIY
TRBV11-1 | 13 | ASSFRGQEDTEAF
TRBV5-1 | 16 | ASSLGVASGGPGDEQF
TRBV4-2 | 13 | ASSQDRVGAGIQY
TRBV6-1 | 12 | ASSESSGGETQY
TRBV25-1 | 13 | ASSLSGGALGTQY
TRBV24-1 | 14 | ATSDLVSENTGELF
TRBV28 | 12 | ASSLVTTGETQY
TRBV4-3 | 16 | ASSQSAIGGEGTGELF
TRBV7-6 | 12 | ASSFRGLNTEAF
TRBV4-3 | 10 | ASSLSGNGYT
TRBV7-9 | 11 | ASSFGGSETQY
TRBV12-5 | 8 | ASGRYEQY
TRBV21-1 | 13 | ASSAPRRGLETQY
TRBV7-8 | 14 | ASSLGRSVRRTEAF